This T cell receptor (beta chain) appears in the sequencing data of a study of T cells in Graves' hyperthyroidism and ophthalmopathy. Isolation of PBMCs was performed on about 10 ml fresh peripheral blood. RNA transcripts provided the source from which TCR beta CDR3 regions were amplified. The HTBI primer set was used in a first-round RT-PCR of the TCR CDR3. TCRdb re-derived calls from the multiplex PCR reads in MiXCR, one entry per CDR3 protein. Seen here are a few hundred thousand distinct CDR3 sequences, less than 20% observed once, and the top ten hold 14%. This clonotype was detected ten times or more. Germline CDR1 SGHTA, CDR2 FQGNSA. The V end was cut by 5 bases, the J end by 3 bases, with 16 bases between. This CDR3 contains 15 residues.

The chain employs TRBV7-2 and TRBJ1-1; TRBD1 is a possible D gene (6 bases). The sequence was obtained from a young woman with Graves' hyperthyroidism. Material for sequencing was blood. The CDR3 loop is CASSRTGLGDTEAFF. The CDR3 nucleotides read TGTGCCAGCAGCCGAACAGGGTTGGGGGACACTGAAGCTTTCTTT. Variable domain in full (rest from reference TRBV7-2 and TRBJ1-1): GAGVSQSPSNKVTEKGKDVELRCDPISGHTALYWYRQSLGQGLEFLIYFQGNSAPDKSGLPSDRFSAERTGGSVSTLTIQRTQQEDSAVYLCASSRTGLGDTEAFFGQGTRLTVV.